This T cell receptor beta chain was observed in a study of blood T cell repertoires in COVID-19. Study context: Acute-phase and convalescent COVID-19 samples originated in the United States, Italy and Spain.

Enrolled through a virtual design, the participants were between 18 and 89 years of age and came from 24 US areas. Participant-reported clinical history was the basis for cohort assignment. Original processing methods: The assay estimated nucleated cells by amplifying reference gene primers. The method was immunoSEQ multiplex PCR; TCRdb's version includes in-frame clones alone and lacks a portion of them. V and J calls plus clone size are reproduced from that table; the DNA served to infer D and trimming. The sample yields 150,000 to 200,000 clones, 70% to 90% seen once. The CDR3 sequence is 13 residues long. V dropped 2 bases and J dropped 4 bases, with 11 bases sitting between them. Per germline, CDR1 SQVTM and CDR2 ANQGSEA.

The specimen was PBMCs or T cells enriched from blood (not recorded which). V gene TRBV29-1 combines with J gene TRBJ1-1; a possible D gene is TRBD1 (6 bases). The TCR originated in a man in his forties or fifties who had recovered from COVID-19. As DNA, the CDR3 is TGCAGCGTTGAAAGAAGAGGGGGCACTGAAGCTTTCTTT. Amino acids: CSVERRGGTEAFF. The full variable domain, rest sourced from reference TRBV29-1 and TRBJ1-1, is SAVISQKPSRDICQRGTSLTIQCQVDSQVTMMFWYRQQPGQSLTLIATANQGSEATYESGFVIDKFPISRPNLTFSTLTVSNMSPEDSSIYLCSVERRGGTEAFFGQGTRLTVV.